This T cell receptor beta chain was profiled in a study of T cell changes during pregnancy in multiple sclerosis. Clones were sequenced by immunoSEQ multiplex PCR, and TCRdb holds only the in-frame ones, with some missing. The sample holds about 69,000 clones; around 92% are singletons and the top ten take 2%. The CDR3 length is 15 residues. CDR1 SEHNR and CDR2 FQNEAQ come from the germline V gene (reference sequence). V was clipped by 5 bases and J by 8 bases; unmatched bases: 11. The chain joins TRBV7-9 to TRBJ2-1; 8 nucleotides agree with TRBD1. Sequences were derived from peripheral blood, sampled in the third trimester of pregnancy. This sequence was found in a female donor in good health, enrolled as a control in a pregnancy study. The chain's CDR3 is CASSLGQGLDDEQFF. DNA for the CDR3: TGTGCCAGCAGCCTAGGACAGGGTCTGGACGATGAGCAGTTCTTC.